The next 5 T cell receptor beta chains were all read from a single sample in a study of cytomegalovirus exposure and HLA in healthy donors. Researchers ran the PCR with 60 Vbeta and 13 Jbeta primers. Repertoires were generated with immunoSEQ multiplex PCR, while TCRdb's copy carries only in-frame clones and drops some. The top ten clones hold approximately 4% of a sample with fewer than 100,000 clones, around 78% of them seen once. Material: PBMCs. These receptors were collected from a male donor in good health and CMV-seropositive.

This chain joins TRBV29-1 and TRBJ2-7, with TRBD1 identical over 7 bases. Germline CDR1 SQVTM, CDR2 ANQGSEA. The CDR3 is made up of 13 amino acids. The trim removed 7 bases at V and 4 bases at J, leaving 10 bases unmatched. CDR3 region: CSAGTGAAYEQYF. The CDR3 coding sequence is TGCAGCGCCGGAACAGGGGCCGCGTACGAGCAGTACTTC.

The chain joins TRBV19 to TRBJ2-3; 8 bases are a match to TRBD1. The CDR3 spans 15 residues. J lost 0 bases, V lost 6 bases, and 5 bases had no gene match. Germline lookup yields CDR1 LNHDA and CDR2 SQIVND (reference sequence). The chain's CDR3 is CASRGQAPSTDTQYF. The CDR3 DNA follows: TGTGCCAGTAGGGGACAGGCCCCTAGCACAGATACGCAGTATTTT. The full variable domain, with the rest looked up from reference TRBV19 and TRBJ2-3, is DGGITQSPKYLFRKEGQNVTLSCEQNLNHDAMYWYRQDPGQGLRLIYYSQIVNDFQKGDIAEGYSVSREKKESFPLTVTSAQKNPTAFYLCASRGQAPSTDTQYFGPGTRLTVL.

V usage is TRBV6-6 and J usage is TRBJ1-1, with D unclear. Trimming shortened V by 6 bases and J by 1 base, and 3 bases separated the two germline ends. Germline CDR1 MNHNY, CDR2 SVGAGI (reference sequence). The CDR3 runs to 11 residues. CDR3 sequence (DNA): TGTGCCAGCAGACAGAACACTGAAGCTTTCTTT. Its translation is CASRQNTEAFF.

J is TRBJ1-1 and V is TRBV7-3; 9 bases agree with TRBD1. This CDR3 region has 15 residues. Trimming removed 4 bases from V and 6 bases from J; junction bases left unmatched: 9. CDR1 and CDR2 from the germline V gene are SGHTA and FQGTGA. The CDR3 region has the DNA TGTGCCAGCAGCTCCAACAGGGGGCGGGGGGCTGAAGCTTTCTTT. It is translated as CASSSNRGRGAEAFF.

V usage is TRBV28 and J usage is TRBJ1-5, with D possibly TRBD1 on 5 matching bases. Germline values: CDR1 MDHEN, CDR2 SYDVKM. This CDR3 comprises 15 residues. Trimming stripped 3 bases from V and 7 bases from J, with 16 bases between. The CDR3 DNA sequence: TGTGCCAGCAGTTTCCGTGGGGCAAGGTCACAGCCCCAGCATTTT. It encodes CASSFRGARSQPQHF.